This T cell receptor beta chain was observed in a study of blood T cell repertoires in COVID-19. There are 14 residues in the CDR3. Germline assignment: CDR1 SGHRS and CDR2 YFSETQ. V lost 4 bases and J lost 4, with 11 bases in between. In the original workflow: Estimated nucleated cell counts came from reference gene primer amplification. Generated by immunoSEQ multiplex PCR, the TCRdb table keeps only in-frame clones and is missing some. V and J calls and clone size are given by that table; D and trimming were obtained from the DNA. The sample holds 52,000 or so clones; 76% are singletons and the top ten take around 21%.

The source is a man in his fifties with active or convalescent COVID-19. The sample was peripheral blood. This chain connects TRBV5-1 to TRBJ2-2; tentative D call: TRBD1 (6 bases). CDR3 protein: CASSPTGSTGELFF. CDR3 nucleotide sequence: TGCGCCAGCAGCCCAACAGGGAGCACCGGGGAGCTGTTTTTT.